This is a list of T cell receptor beta chains from one sample in a study of CD8+CD57+ T cells in acquired aplastic anemia. Each CDR3 protein gets one entry after TCRdb re-called the reads with MiXCR. The sample includes about 54,000 distinct CDR3 sequences, roughly three fifths of them seen just once. The source material was sorted CD4+, CD8+, or CD8+CD57+ T cells (not recorded which) from PBMCs. Receptors originate from a human donor with aplastic anemia. Each CDR3 is given with its conserved first and last residue. A D gene is named only where the DNA matches it firmly. Clone size is shown for a subset of rows, as once, few, many or a class of expanded clone.

J gene: TRBJ2-3; clone size: once; D gene: TRBD2; V gene: TRBV11-2; CDR3 protein: CASSPHTSGGADTQYF; CDR3 DNA: TGTGCCAGCAGCCCACATACTAGCGGGGGGGCAGATACGCAGTATTTT
J gene: TRBJ2-7; clone size: .; D gene: TRBD1; V gene: TRBV19; CDR3 protein: CASQKGAGYEQYF; CDR3 DNA: TGTGCCAGTCAGAAGGGGGCAGGCTACGAGCAGTACTTC
J gene: TRBJ1-5; clone size: .; D gene: .; V gene: TRBV11-1; CDR3 protein: CASSSSGGRNSNQPQHF; CDR3 DNA: TGTGCCAGCAGCTCCTCGGGGGGGAGGAATAGCAATCAGCCCCAGCATTTT
J gene: TRBJ2-2; clone size: .; D gene: .; V gene: TRBV15; CDR3 protein: CATSRSWVANTGELFF; CDR3 DNA: TGTGCCACCAGCCGGTCATGGGTCGCGAACACCGGGGAGCTGTTTTTT
J gene: TRBJ2-3; clone size: few; D gene: .; V gene: TRBV12-3/TRBV12-4; CDR3 protein: CASTPRGRTDTQYF; CDR3 DNA: TGTGCCAGCACCCCTCGAGGTCGCACAGATACGCAGTATTTT
J gene: TRBJ2-5; clone size: many; D gene: TRBD2; V gene: TRBV2; CDR3 protein: CASSEAGLAGQETQYF; CDR3 DNA: TGTGCCAGCAGTGAAGCGGGACTAGCGGGGCAAGAGACCCAGTACTTC
J gene: TRBJ1-1; clone size: .; D gene: .; V gene: TRBV27; CDR3 protein: CASSLSGGTEAFF; CDR3 DNA: TGTGCCAGCAGTTTGAGTGGCGGCACTGAAGCTTTCTTT
J gene: TRBJ2-2; clone size: many; D gene: .; V gene: TRBV27; CDR3 protein: CASSLSASLGTGELFF; CDR3 DNA: TGTGCCAGCAGCCTTAGCGCTTCACTTGGGACCGGGGAGCTGTTTTTT
J gene: TRBJ1-2; clone size: .; D gene: .; V gene: TRBV9; CDR3 protein: CASRHSGYTF; CDR3 DNA: TGTGCCAGCCGGCACTCTGGCTACACCTTC
J gene: TRBJ2-7; clone size: .; D gene: .; V gene: TRBV10-3; CDR3 protein: CATGSILGSYEQYF; CDR3 DNA: TGTGCCACCGGCTCAATTCTCGGGTCCTACGAGCAGTACTTC
J gene: TRBJ1-5; clone size: .; D gene: .; V gene: TRBV7-2; CDR3 protein: CASSFSGSQPQHF; CDR3 DNA: TGTGCCAGCAGCTTTAGTGGGAGTCAGCCCCAGCATTTT
J gene: TRBJ1-6; clone size: medium-sized; D gene: .; V gene: TRBV19; CDR3 protein: CASTAMEGNNSPLHF; CDR3 DNA: TGTGCCAGTACCGCTATGGAAGGAAATAATTCACCCCTCCACTTT
J gene: TRBJ2-7; clone size: .; D gene: TRBD2; V gene: TRBV4-2; CDR3 protein: CASSGSPTSGGAAYEQYF; CDR3 DNA: TGTGCCAGCAGTGGGTCCCCTACTAGCGGGGGGGCAGCATACGAGCAGTACTTC
J gene: TRBJ1-2; clone size: .; D gene: .; V gene: TRBV2; CDR3 protein: CASSDRSSYNSPLPGFLYGYTF; CDR3 DNA: TGTGCCAGCAGTGATAGGAGCTCCTATAATTCACCCCTCCCAGGATTCCTCTATGGCTACACCTTC